What follows are 21 T cell receptor beta chains derived from one specimen sequenced in a study of Graves' ophthalmopathy and Graves' hyperthyroidism. Amplification from RNA transcripts yielded the TCR beta CDR3 regions. HTBI primers primed a first-round RT-PCR, and a second-round multiplex PCR followed. Each CDR3 protein is one row after TCRdb ran MiXCR on the multiplex PCR reads. The sample yields fewer than 400,000 distinct CDR3 sequences, around 20% seen once. Material for sequencing was peripheral blood. The receptors originated from a young woman with Graves' ophthalmopathy.

There are many counts of this clonotype. The gene calls are TRBV5-1 and TRBJ2-5, with 11 bases identical to TRBD1. The CDR3 is 17 residues long. V dropped 4 bases and J dropped 0; count of bases not matched to a gene: 8. Germline V CDR1 and CDR2: SGHRS, YFSETQ. The CDR3 loop is CASSATGDRGYQETQYF. CDR3 DNA sequence: TGCGCCAGCAGCGCCACCGGGGACAGGGGGTACCAAGAGACCCAGTACTTC.

This clonotype was recorded at least ten times. The rearrangement uses TRBV12-3 or TRBV12-4 and TRBJ2-2, with TRBD1 identical over 7 bases. Trimming cost V 5 bases and J 1 base; bases outside gene matches: 4. The CDR3 sequence is 15 residues long. For the CDR3, the DNA is TGTGCCAGCAGTACAGGGGATCAGAACACCGGGGAGCTGTTTTTT. It codes for CASSTGDQNTGELFF.

This clonotype was seen ten or more times. V gene TRBV4-1 combines with J gene TRBJ1-3; possible D gene TRBD1, 5 bases. Germline-derived CDR1 and CDR2 are MGHRA and YSYEKL. This CDR3 contains 16 residues. The V end was cut by 1 base, the J end by 3 bases, with 13 bases between. The CDR3 DNA is TGCGCCAGCAGCCAAGGTTACGGGACGAATGGAAACACCATATATTTT. Protein sequence: CASSQGYGTNGNTIYF.

The chain couples TRBV30 to TRBJ2-5; 14 bases line up with TRBD2. This CDR3 has 14 amino acids. Germline trimming cut 6 bases from V and 5 bases from J; bases unmatched to any gene: 5. CDR1 and CDR2 from the germline V gene are GTSNPN and SVGIG (reference sequence). Written as DNA, the CDR3 is TGTGCCTGTGGACTAGCGGGAGGAGGGGAGACCCAGTACTTC. It translates to CACGLAGGGETQYF.

This clonotype was observed at least ten times. This CDR3 is CASTEDSVNTEAFF. Here the CDR3 DNA reads TGTGCCAGCACCGAGGACAGTGTGAACACTGAAGCTTTCTTT. The J gene is TRBJ1-1, the V gene TRBV6-2 or TRBV6-3; tentative D call: TRBD1 (6 bases). The CDR3 spans 14 residues. In germline, CDR1 is MNHEY, CDR2 SVGEGT. V lost 7 bases and J 0 bases, leaving 12 bases between the germline ends.

This clonotype appeared many times. The chain joins TRBV7-3 to TRBJ2-2, with D possibly TRBD1 on 6 matching bases. Trimming left V 6 bases short and J 5 bases short, with 10 bases between. The germline gives CDR1 SGHTA, CDR2 FQGTGA. This CDR3 is 13 amino acids long. The CDR3 spells CASRSRGTGELFF. The CDR3, as DNA: TGTGCCAGCAGAAGTAGGGGGACCGGGGAGCTGTTTTTT. The full variable domain, rest sourced from reference TRBV7-3 and TRBJ2-2, is GAGVSQTPSNKVTEKGKYVELRCDPISGHTALYWYRQSLGQGPEFLIYFQGTGAADDSGLPNDRFFAVRPEGSVSTLKIQRTERGDSAVYLCASRSRGTGELFFGEGSRLTVL.

This clonotype was detected ten times or more. The V gene is TRBV12-3 or TRBV12-4, the J gene TRBJ2-4; perhaps TRBD2 as D (7 bases). Trimming shortened V by 5 bases and J by 8 bases, and 19 bases separated the two germline ends. The CDR3 covers 15 residues. The CDR3 region has the DNA TGTGCCAGCAGTAGGGGTAGAAGGGGGAGGGACATTCAGTACTTC. It translates to CASSRGRRGRDIQYF.

This clonotype was detected ten times or more. The V and J genes are TRBV12-3 or TRBV12-4 and TRBJ2-7, with D perhaps assigned TRBD1 or TRBD2 (5 bases each). The V end lost 4 bases, the J end lost 3 bases, and 13 bases lay between the germline ends. CDR3 length equals 14 residues. The CDR3 protein is CASSSRDVRYEQYF. CDR3 bases: TGTGCCAGCAGTTCCCGGGACGTACGCTACGAGCAGTACTTC.

This clonotype was recorded once. Germline and junction disagree at one end, which may indicate a read error. This chain uses TRBV11-2 with TRBJ1-6, with D perhaps matching TRBD1 (5 bases). Germline-derived CDR1 and CDR2 are SGHAT and FQNNGV. This CDR3 is built from 14 residues. CDR3 DNA: TGCGCCAGCAGCCCGATACAGGATAATTCACCCCTCCACTTT. This gives the protein CASSPIQDNSPLHF.

In this sample, this clonotype turned up many times. This chain uses TRBV27 with TRBJ1-2; D possibly corresponds to TRBD1 (5 bases). The CDR3 is 11 amino acids. In germline, CDR1 is MNHEY, CDR2 SMNVEV (reference sequence). Trimming shortened V by 8 bases and J by 6 bases, and 10 bases separated the two germline ends. The CDR3 spells CASRRGDGYTF. CDR3 in DNA: TGTGCCAGCCGGCGGGGCGATGGCTACACCTTC.

The chain has TRBV12-3 or TRBV12-4 and TRBJ1-1; D is undetermined. The CDR3 loop spans 16 amino acids. V was cut by 6 bases and J by 1 base, with 18 bases left in between. The CDR3 region is CASRQIPLGGNTEAFF. The DNA for the CDR3 is TGTGCCAGCAGACAAATCCCCCTCGGCGGGAACACTGAAGCTTTCTTT.

This clonotype was seen ten or more times. This sequence joins TRBV28 and TRBJ2-7; D gene ambiguous. V lost 6 bases and J 7 bases, leaving 16 bases between the germline ends. The CDR3 has 13 residues. Germline-derived CDR1 and CDR2 are MDHEN and SYDVKM. This CDR3 reads CASRSPDKPEQYF. Written as DNA, the CDR3 is TGTGCCAGCAGAAGTCCCGACAAACCAGAGCAGTACTTC.

This clonotype was picked up many times. The rearrangement uses TRBV11-2 and TRBJ1-3, with D possibly being TRBD1 (5 bases). The length of the CDR3 is 14 residues. Trimming removed 3 bases at V and 4 bases at J, with 10 bases between. Per germline, CDR1 SGHAT and CDR2 FQNNGV. This chain's CDR3 is CASSLGQGGNTIYF. CDR3 DNA: TGTGCCAGCAGCTTGGGGCAGGGAGGAAACACCATATATTTT. Full variable domain (missing parts from reference TRBV11-2 and TRBJ1-3): EAGVAQSPRYKIIEKRQSVAFWCNPISGHATLYWYQQILGQGPKLLIQFQNNGVVDDSQLPKDRFSAERLKGVDSTLKIQPAKLEDSAVYLCASSLGQGGNTIYFGEGSWLTVV.

This clonotype was seen repeatedly, ten times or more. V and J are TRBV3-1 and TRBJ2-1; 12 bases align to TRBD2. With V trimmed by 4 bases and J by 8 bases, 3 bases remained unmatched. Germline-derived CDR1 and CDR2 are LGHDT and YNNKEL (reference sequence). The CDR3 is 14 amino acids. The CDR3 DNA reads TGTGCCAGCAGCCCTAGCGGGAGGGGGGATGAGCAGTTCTTC. It specifies CASSPSGRGDEQFF.

This clonotype was seen repeatedly, ten times or more. V is TRBV9 and J is TRBJ2-5, with 13 bases identical to TRBD2. The CDR3 extends over 15 amino acids. Germline-derived CDR1 and CDR2 are SGDLS and YYNGEE. J gave up 4 bases and V 0 bases, and 0 bases lay outside the gene matches. The CDR3 DNA follows: TGTGCCAGCAGCGTAGGACTAGCGGGAGGAGAGACCCAGTACTTC. This sequence encodes CASSVGLAGGETQYF.

This clonotype was seen ten or more times. This chain connects TRBV12-3 or TRBV12-4 to TRBJ2-2; D call uncertain. This CDR3 comprises 14 residues. Deletions cut 1 base from V and 4 bases from J, with 7 bases between. The CDR3 bases are TGTGCCAGCAGTTTAGGGTCTAGCACCGGGGAGCTGTTTTTT. Translating it yields CASSLGSSTGELFF.

The table lists this clonotype with many counts. This chain connects TRBV12-3 or TRBV12-4 to TRBJ1-5, with D possibly TRBD1 on 6 matching bases. Trimming left V 0 bases short and J 5 bases short, with 8 bases between. This CDR3 comprises 14 residues. CDR3 DNA: TGTGCCAGCAGTTTAGCAGGGGGTTATCAGCCCCAGCATTTT. As protein: CASSLAGGYQPQHF.

This clonotype appeared a few times. The chain uses TRBV6-1 and TRBJ1-5, with D maybe TRBD1 (5 bases). V lost 7 bases to trimming and J lost 4 bases, with 11 bases between them. Germline CDR1 is MNHNS and CDR2 is SASEGT. CDR3 length: 13 amino acids. CDR3 nucleotides: TGTGCCAGCAAGCCAGGGCGTAATCAGCCCCAGCATTTT. This codes for CASKPGRNQPQHF.

This clonotype appeared many times. The germline gene is not matched at one end of the junction; a read error may be the cause. The CDR3 nucleotides are TGTGCCACCAGTGATTCGGGGAATCAGCCCCGGCATTTT. Amino acid sequence: CATSDSGNQPRHF. This sequence joins TRBV24-1 and TRBJ1-5; D gene uncertain. Germline CDR1 KGHDR, CDR2 SFDVKD. The CDR3 spans 13 residues.

This clonotype occurred many times. This chain uses TRBV20-1 with TRBJ2-7; 8 nucleotides line up with TRBD2. CDR1 is DFQATT, CDR2 SNEGSKA, per germline (reference sequence). The CDR3 has 11 residues. As DNA, the CDR3 is TGCAGTGCTAGCGGGGGGGCCCTTGCATGGGTC. It specifies CSASGGALAWV.

Comment on this clonotype: A read error may account for a junction end that differs from germline. This chain joins TRBV12-3 or TRBV12-4 and TRBJ2-5, with 8 bases aligning to TRBD2. The CDR3 is 16 residues long. The CDR3 sequence: CASSLATSGKSETQYF. As DNA, the CDR3 is TGTGCCAGCAGCTTAGCAACTAGCGGAAAGAGTGAGACCCAGTACTTC.